This record looks at one TCR beta chain sequence and its context. Vbeta (60) and Jbeta (13) primers were used in the PCR. The table came from immunoSEQ multiplex PCR; TCRdb's copy has only in-frame clones and leaves some out. The profile shows roughly 160,000 clones, 80% of them singletons. This sample is drawn from a study of cytomegalovirus exposure and HLA in healthy donors. V lost 6 bases, J lost 5 bases, and 13 bases lay in between. This CDR3 comprises 14 residues. CDR1 and CDR2 (germline): SGHTA, FQGNSA. Sequenced material: PBMCs. This chain connects TRBV7-2 to TRBJ2-2, with D possibly being TRBD2 (6 bases). This TCR derives from a man younger than 35 in good health and CMV-seropositive. CDR3 coding DNA: TGTGCCAGCAGTCTAGGACGGGGGACCGGGGAGCTGTTTTTT. It specifies CASSLGRGTGELFF.